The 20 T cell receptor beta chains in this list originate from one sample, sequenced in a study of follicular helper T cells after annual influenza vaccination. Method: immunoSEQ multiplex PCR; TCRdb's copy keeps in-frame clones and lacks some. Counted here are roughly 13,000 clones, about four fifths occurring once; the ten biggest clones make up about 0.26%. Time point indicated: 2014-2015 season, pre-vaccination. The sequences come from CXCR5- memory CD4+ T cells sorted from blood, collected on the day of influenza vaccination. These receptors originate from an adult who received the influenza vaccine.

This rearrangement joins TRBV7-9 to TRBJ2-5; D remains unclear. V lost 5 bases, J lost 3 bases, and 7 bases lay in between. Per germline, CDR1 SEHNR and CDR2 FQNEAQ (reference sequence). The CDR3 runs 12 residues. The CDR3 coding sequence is TGTGCCAGCAGCCCAGTAGAAGAGACCCAGTACTTC. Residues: CASSPVEETQYF.

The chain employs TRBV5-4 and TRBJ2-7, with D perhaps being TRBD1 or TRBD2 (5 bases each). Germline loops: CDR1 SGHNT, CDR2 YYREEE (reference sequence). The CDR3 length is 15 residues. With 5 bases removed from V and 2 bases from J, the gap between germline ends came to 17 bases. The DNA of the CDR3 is TGTGCCAGCAGTTCGACCGCCGGGGCTCCCTACGAGCAGTACTTC. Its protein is CASSSTAGAPYEQYF. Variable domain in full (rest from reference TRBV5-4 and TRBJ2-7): ETGVTQSPTHLIKTRGQQVTLRCSSQSGHNTVSWYQQALGQGPQFIFQYYREEENGRGNFPPRFSGLQFPNYSSELNVNALELDDSALYLCASSSTAGAPYEQYFGPGTRLTVT.

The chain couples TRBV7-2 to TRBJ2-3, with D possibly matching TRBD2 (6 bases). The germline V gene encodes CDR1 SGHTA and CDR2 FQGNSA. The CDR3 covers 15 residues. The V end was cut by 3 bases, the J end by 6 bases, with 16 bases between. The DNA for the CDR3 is TGTGCCAGCAGCTTGGCCCCCGGGGGTTGGGATACGCAGTATTTT. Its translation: CASSLAPGGWDTQYF.

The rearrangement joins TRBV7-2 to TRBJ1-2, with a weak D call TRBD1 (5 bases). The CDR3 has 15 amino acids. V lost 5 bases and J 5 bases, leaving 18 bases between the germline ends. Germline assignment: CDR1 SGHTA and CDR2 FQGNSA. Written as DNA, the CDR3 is TGTGCCAGCAGCGATTACCGGGGCGATCTTTATGGCTACACCTTC. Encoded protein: CASSDYRGDLYGYTF. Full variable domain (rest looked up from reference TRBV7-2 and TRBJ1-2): GAGVSQSPSNKVTEKGKDVELRCDPISGHTALYWYRQSLGQGLEFLIYFQGNSAPDKSGLPSDRFSAERTGGSVSTLTIQRTQQEDSAVYLCASSDYRGDLYGYTFGSGTRLTVV.

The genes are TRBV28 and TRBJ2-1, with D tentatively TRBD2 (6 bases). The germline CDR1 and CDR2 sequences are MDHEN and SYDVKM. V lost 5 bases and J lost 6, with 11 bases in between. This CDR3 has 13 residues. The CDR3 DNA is TGTGCCAGCAGTGCCTTGGGAGGCAATGAGCAGTTCTTC. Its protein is CASSALGGNEQFF.

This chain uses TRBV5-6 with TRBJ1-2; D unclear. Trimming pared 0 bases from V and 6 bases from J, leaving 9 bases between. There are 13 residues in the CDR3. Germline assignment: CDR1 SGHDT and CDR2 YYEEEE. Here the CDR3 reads CASSLDSYNGYTF. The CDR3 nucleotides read TGTGCCAGCAGCTTGGACAGTTACAATGGCTACACCTTC.

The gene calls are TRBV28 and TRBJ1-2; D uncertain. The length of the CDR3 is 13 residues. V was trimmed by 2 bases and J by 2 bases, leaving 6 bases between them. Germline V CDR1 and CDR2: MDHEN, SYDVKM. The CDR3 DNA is TGTGCCAGCAGTTTAACCAGCAACTATGGCTACACCTTC. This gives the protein CASSLTSNYGYTF.

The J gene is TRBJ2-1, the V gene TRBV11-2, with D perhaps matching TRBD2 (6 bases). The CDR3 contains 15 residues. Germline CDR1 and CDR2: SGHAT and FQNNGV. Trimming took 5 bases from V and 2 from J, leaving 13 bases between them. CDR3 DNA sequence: TGTGCCAGCAGCCCCCAGCGGGCCACCTACAATGAGCAGTTCTTC. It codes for CASSPQRATYNEQFF.

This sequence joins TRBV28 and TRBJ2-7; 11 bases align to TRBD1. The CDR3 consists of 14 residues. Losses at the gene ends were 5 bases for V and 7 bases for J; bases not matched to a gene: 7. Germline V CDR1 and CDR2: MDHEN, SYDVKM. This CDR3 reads CASSAPGQGGEQYF. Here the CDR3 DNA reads TGTGCCAGCAGTGCACCGGGACAGGGGGGGGAGCAGTACTTC.

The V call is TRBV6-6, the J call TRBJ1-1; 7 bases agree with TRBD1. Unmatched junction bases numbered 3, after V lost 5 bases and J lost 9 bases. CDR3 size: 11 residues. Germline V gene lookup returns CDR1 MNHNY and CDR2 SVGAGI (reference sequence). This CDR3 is CASSTGAQAFF. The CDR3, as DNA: TGTGCCAGCAGTACAGGGGCCCAAGCTTTCTTT.

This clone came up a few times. As DNA, the CDR3 is TGTGCCAGCAGCCTGACAGGGAGGAGGTCACCCCTCCACTTT. Translating gives CASSLTGRRSPLHF. The chain joins TRBV6-5 to TRBJ1-6, with TRBD1 identical over 7 bases. This CDR3 is built from 14 residues. The germline gives CDR1 MNHEY, CDR2 SVGAGI. V dropped 6 bases and J dropped 10; count of bases not matched to a gene: 9.

The DNA for the CDR3 is TGTGCCTGGAGGGGCCATAAGGGCGAGGGTGAAAAACTGTTTTTT. It encodes CAWRGHKGEGEKLFF. The chain has TRBV30 and TRBJ1-4; no clear D. This CDR3 has 15 residues. Trimming took 3 bases from V and 7 from J, leaving 18 bases between them. Germline CDR1 is GTSNPN and CDR2 is SVGIG (reference sequence).

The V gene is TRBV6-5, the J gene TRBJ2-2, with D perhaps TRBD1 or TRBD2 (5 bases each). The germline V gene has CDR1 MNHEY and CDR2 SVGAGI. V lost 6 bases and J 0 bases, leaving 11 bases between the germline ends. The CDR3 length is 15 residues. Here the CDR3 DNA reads TGTGCCAGCAGCGACCTGGGGGCGAACACCGGGGAGCTGTTTTTT. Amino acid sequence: CASSDLGANTGELFF.

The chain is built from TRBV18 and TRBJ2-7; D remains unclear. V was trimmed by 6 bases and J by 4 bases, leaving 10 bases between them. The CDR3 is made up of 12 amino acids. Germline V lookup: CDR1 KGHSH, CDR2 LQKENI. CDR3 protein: CASSDAVYEQYF. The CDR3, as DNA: TGTGCCAGCTCTGATGCCGTATACGAGCAGTACTTC.

This chain's CDR3 is CASTKGQETQYF. CDR3 in DNA: TGTGCCAGCACGAAGGGCCAAGAGACCCAGTACTTC. The chain uses TRBV2 and TRBJ2-5; no reliable D call. Deletions cut 7 bases from V and 1 base from J, with 7 bases between. The CDR3 spans 12 residues. The germline CDR1 and CDR2 sequences are SNHLY and FYNNEI.

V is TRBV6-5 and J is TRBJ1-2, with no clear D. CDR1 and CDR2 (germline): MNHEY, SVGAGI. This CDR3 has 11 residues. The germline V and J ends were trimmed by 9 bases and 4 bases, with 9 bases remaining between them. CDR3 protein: CASASAYGYTF. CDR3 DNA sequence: TGTGCCAGTGCCTCAGCCTATGGCTACACCTTC.

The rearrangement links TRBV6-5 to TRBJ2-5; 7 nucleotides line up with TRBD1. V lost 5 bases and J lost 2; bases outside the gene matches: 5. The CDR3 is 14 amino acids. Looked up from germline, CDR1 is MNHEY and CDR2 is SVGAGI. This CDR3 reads CASSRDRAQETQYF. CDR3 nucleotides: TGTGCCAGCAGTCGTGACAGGGCTCAAGAGACCCAGTACTTC.

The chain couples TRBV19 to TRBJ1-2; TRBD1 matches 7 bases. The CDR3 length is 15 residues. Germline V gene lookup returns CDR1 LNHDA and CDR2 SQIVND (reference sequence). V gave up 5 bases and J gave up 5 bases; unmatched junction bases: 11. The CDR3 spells CASSLAAGGVYGYTF. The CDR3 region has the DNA TGTGCCAGTAGTCTTGCGGCAGGGGGAGTGTATGGCTACACCTTC.

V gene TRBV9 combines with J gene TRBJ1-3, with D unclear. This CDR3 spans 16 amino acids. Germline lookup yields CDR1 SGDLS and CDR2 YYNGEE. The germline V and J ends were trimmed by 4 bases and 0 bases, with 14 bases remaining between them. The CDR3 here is CASSRLKTNSGNTIYF. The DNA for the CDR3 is TGTGCCAGCAGCCGGCTCAAGACCAACTCTGGAAACACCATATATTTT.

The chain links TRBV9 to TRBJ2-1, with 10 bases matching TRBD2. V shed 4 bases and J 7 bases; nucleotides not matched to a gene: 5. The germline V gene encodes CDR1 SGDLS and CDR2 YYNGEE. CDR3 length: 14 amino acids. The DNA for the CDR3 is TGTGCCAGCAGCCTTCGGACTAGCGGTAATGAGCAGTTCTTC. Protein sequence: CASSLRTSGNEQFF.